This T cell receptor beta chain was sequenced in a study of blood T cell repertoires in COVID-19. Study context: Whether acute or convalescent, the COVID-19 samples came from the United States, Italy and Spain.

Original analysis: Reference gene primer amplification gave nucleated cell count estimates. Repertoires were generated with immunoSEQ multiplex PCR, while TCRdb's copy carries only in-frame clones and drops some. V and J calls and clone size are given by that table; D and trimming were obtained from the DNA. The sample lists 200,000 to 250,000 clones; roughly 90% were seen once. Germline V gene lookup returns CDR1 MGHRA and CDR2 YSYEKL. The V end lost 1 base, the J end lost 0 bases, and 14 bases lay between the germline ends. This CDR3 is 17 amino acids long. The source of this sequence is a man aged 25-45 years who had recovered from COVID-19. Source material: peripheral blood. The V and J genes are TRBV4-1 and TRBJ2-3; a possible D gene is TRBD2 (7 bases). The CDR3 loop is CASSQGGGGPSTDTQYF. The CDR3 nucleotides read TGCGCCAGCAGCCAAGGGGGCGGGGGCCCGAGCACAGATACGCAGTATTTT.